The 7 T cell receptor beta chains below were found in one sample sequenced in a study of T-cell memory formation after mild COVID-19. TCRdb reanalysed the 5' RACE reads using MiXCR and keeps one entry per CDR3 protein. Of 150,000 to 200,000 distinct CDR3 sequences listed, around a tenth are singletons. Sequencing input: PBMCs or a T cell subset sorted from them (not recorded which). Receptor source: a man between 18 and 29 years old who had mild COVID-19 (a few samples of this study predate the infection). Cell type and time point are not known.

This clonotype has a handful of counts. The chain couples TRBV25-1 to TRBJ1-1; D is unresolved. Germline values: CDR1 MGHDK, CDR2 SYGVNS. The V and J ends lost 1 base and 5 bases respectively, with 5 bases between them. The CDR3 contains 12 residues. This CDR3 reads CASSESGTEAFF. The CDR3 coding sequence is TGTGCCAGCAGTGAATCCGGGACTGAAGCTTTCTTT.

V usage is TRBV7-2 and J usage is TRBJ1-5; possible D gene TRBD1, 5 bases. Trimming stripped 3 bases from V and 3 bases from J, with 6 bases between. The CDR3 is 13 residues long. CDR1 is SGHTA and CDR2 is FQGNSA in the germline V gene. CDR3 coding DNA: TGTGCCAGCAGCTTCAGGGCCAATCAGCCCCAGCATTTT. Encoded protein: CASSFRANQPQHF.

This clonotype was found a few times. The J gene is TRBJ2-5, the V gene TRBV7-2; 11 bases are shared with TRBD2. This CDR3 has 17 residues. After removal of 4 bases from V and 6 bases from J, the junction contained 13 bases not matched to a gene. Germline lookup yields CDR1 SGHTA and CDR2 FQGNSA. CDR3 in DNA: TGTGCCAGCAGCTCGCCGCTAGCGGGGGGTCCTAAGAAGACCCAGTACTTC. Its translation: CASSSPLAGGPKKTQYF.

A few counts support this clonotype. The chain recombines TRBV7-9 with TRBJ1-1; maybe TRBD1 (5 bases). CDR1 SEHNR and CDR2 FQNEAQ come from the germline V gene (reference sequence). The CDR3 covers 14 residues. V lost 2 bases to trimming and J lost 0 bases, with 7 bases between them. CDR3 sequence reads: CASSLLTVNTEAFF. CDR3 sequence (DNA): TGTGCCAGCAGCTTACTGACAGTGAACACTGAAGCTTTCTTT.

There are many counts of this clonotype. The rearrangement links TRBV20-1 to TRBJ2-3, with a weak D call TRBD2 (7 bases). V lost 0 bases to trimming and J lost 6 bases, with 16 bases between them. Looked up from germline, CDR1 is DFQATT and CDR2 is SNEGSKA (reference sequence). CDR3 size: 15 residues. Here the CDR3 reads CSARDLRGGGDTQYF. The CDR3 DNA follows: TGCAGTGCTAGAGATCTGAGGGGGGGAGGGGATACGCAGTATTTT.

In its sample, this clonotype was seen a few times. The chain has TRBV12-3 or TRBV12-4 and TRBJ2-7; 8 bases align to TRBD1. The CDR3 is 14 amino acids. With 5 bases clipped from V and 3 bases from J, the junction kept 6 bases outside the gene matches. The CDR3 sequence is CASSTWDRNYEQYV. CDR3 coding DNA: TGTGCCAGCAGTACCTGGGACAGGAACTACGAGCAGTACGTC.

The genes are TRBV6-1 and TRBJ2-7; D uncertain. Germline V CDR1 and CDR2: MNHNS, SASEGT. V lost 0 bases, J lost 5 bases, and 8 bases lay in between. This CDR3 spans 13 amino acids. CDR3: CASSEAVFHEQYV. The DNA of the CDR3 is TGTGCCAGCAGTGAAGCGGTCTTCCACGAGCAGTACGTC.